The T cell receptor (beta chain) described here comes from a study of blood T cell repertoires in COVID-19. Profiled with immunoSEQ multiplex PCR; TCRdb holds only in-frame clones, not every one. Altogether 130,000 or so clones are present, approximately 90% being singletons, with the ten largest covering more than 2%. The CDR3 has 12 residues. V was cut by 6 bases and J by 6 bases, with 12 bases left in between. Germline assignment: CDR1 SQVTM and CDR2 ANQGSEA. The source is a human donor with COVID-19, enrolled during active disease. The donor label of this sample is uncertain. The rearrangement links TRBV29-1 to TRBJ2-4; TRBD1 might be the D (6 bases). Material: peripheral blood. This CDR3 reads CSVGTPGNIQYF. Written as DNA, the CDR3 is TGCAGCGTCGGGACACCTGGAAACATTCAGTACTTC. The full variable domain, rest sourced from reference TRBV29-1 and TRBJ2-4, is SAVISQKPSRDICQRGTSLTIQCQVDSQVTMMFWYRQQPGQSLTLIATANQGSEATYESGFVIDKFPISRPNLTFSTLTVSNMSPEDSSIYLCSVGTPGNIQYFGAGTRLSVL.